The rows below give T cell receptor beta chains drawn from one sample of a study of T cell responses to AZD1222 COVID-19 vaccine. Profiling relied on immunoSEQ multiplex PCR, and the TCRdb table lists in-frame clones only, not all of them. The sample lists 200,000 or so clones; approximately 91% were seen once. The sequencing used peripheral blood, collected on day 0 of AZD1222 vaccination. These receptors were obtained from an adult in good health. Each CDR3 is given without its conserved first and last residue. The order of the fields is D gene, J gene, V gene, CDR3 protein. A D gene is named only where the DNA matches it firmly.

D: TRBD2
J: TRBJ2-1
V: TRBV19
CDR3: ATRLAGVNNEQF

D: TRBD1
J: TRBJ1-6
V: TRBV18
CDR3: ASSPYRDRDNSPLH

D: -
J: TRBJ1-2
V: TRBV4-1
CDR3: ASSQDINPTQGPT

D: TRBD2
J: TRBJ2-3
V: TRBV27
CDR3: ASSRSPSGGLTDTQY

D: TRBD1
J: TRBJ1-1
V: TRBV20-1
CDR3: SASQGTGEWTEAF

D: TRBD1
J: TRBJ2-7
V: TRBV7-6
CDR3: ASSWAGTGAHEQY

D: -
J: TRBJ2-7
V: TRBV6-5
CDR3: ASSSPRDPSSYEQY

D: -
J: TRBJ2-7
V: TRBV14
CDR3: ASSQTRYEQY

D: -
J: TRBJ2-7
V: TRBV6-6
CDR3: ASSYSTGGHSYEQY

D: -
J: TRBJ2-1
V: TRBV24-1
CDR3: ATSEGGGGEQF

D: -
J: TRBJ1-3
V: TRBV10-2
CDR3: ASSADSAGGNTIY

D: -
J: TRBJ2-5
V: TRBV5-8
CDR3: ASSRILGFGETQY

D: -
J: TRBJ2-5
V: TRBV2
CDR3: ASKRQIQETQY

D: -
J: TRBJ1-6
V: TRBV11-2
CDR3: ASSSSLARSANSPLH

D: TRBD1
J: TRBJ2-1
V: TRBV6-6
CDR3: ASSYQGVFPYNEQF

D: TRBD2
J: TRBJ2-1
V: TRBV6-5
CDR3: ASSYGTSGSNEQF